This TCR beta chain was identified during a study of cytomegalovirus exposure and HLA in healthy donors. This CDR3 has 17 residues. Germline assignment: CDR1 SGHTA and CDR2 FQGNSA. V gave up 5 bases and J gave up 4 bases, with 22 bases separating them. The PCR ran on 60 Vbeta and 13 Jbeta primers. Assay: immunoSEQ multiplex PCR; the TCRdb copy retains only in-frame clones and omits some. The sample contains tens of thousands of clones, around 80% of which appear only once. The TCR comes from a man aged 25 to 45 in good health and CMV-seropositive. The rearrangement uses TRBV7-2 and TRBJ2-3, with D perhaps matching TRBD1 (6 bases). Sequences were obtained from PBMCs. CDR3 in DNA: TGTGCCAGCAGCCTCAGCCCAGGGGCGGGTTCCGCAGATACGCAGTATTTT. Encoded protein: CASSLSPGAGSADTQYF.